The 24 T cell receptor beta chains presented below share a single source sample, sequenced in a study of blood T cell repertoires in COVID-19. Method: immunoSEQ multiplex PCR; TCRdb's copy keeps in-frame clones and lacks some. The data contain over 300,000 clones, 65% to 85% of them singletons. The sample consisted of peripheral blood. These receptors originate from a woman aged 45-65 years with acute or convalescent COVID-19.

This chain connects TRBV18 to TRBJ2-7, with TRBD1 matching 11 bases. The CDR3 contains 15 residues. Unmatched junction bases numbered 10, after V lost 5 bases and J lost 7 bases. CDR1 and CDR2 (germline): KGHSH, LQKENI. This CDR3 reads CASSSPGQGVEEQYF. Written as DNA, the CDR3 is TGTGCCAGCTCATCCCCGGGACAGGGGGTGGAAGAGCAGTACTTC.

The chain couples TRBV5-1 to TRBJ2-3, with D tentatively TRBD2 (7 bases). The V end lost 4 bases, the J end lost 5 bases, and 17 bases lay between the germline ends. The CDR3 extends over 15 amino acids. Germline V CDR1 and CDR2: SGHRS, YFSETQ. The CDR3 region has the DNA TGCGCCAGCAGCCTCCCGCGGGGGCGGGAAGATACGCAGTATTTT. Residues: CASSLPRGREDTQYF.

The V call is TRBV6-5, the J call TRBJ2-5, with TRBD1 as a possible D gene (6 bases). CDR1 and CDR2 (germline): MNHEY, SVGAGI. The CDR3 spans 14 residues. V gave up 2 bases and J gave up 5 bases, with 12 bases separating them. CDR3 protein: CASSYGGRVETQYF. The DNA for the CDR3 is TGTGCCAGCAGTTACGGGGGCAGGGTTGAGACCCAGTACTTC.

This clone was seen just once. The chain couples TRBV4-2 to TRBJ1-3, with D tentatively TRBD1 (5 bases). The ends were cut back, 0 bases at V and 0 bases at J, with 12 bases in the middle. This CDR3 contains 17 residues. Germline assignment: CDR1 LGHNA and CDR2 YNFKEQ. The CDR3 sequence: CASSQDRTGSSGNTIYF. The CDR3 DNA reads TGTGCCAGCAGCCAAGATCGAACAGGTTCCTCTGGAAACACCATATATTTT.

This clone showed up just a few times. The V gene is TRBV30, the J gene TRBJ1-1; D unclear. This CDR3 region has 11 residues. CDR1 GTSNPN and CDR2 SVGIG come from the germline V gene (reference sequence). Trimming left V 2 bases short and J 6 bases short, with 7 bases between. The CDR3, as DNA: TGTGCCTGGAGTCGGGGAGCTGAAGCTTTCTTT. It is translated as CAWSRGAEAFF. Full variable domain (missing parts from reference TRBV30 and TRBJ1-1): SQTIHQWPATLVQPVGSPLSLECTVEGTSNPNLYWYRQAAGRGLQLLFYSVGIGQISSEVPQNLSASRPQDRQFILSSKKLLLSDSGFYLCAWSRGAEAFFGQGTRLTVV.

This clone was seen only a few times. V usage is TRBV10-3 and J usage is TRBJ1-5; the D is unclear. The V end lost 7 bases, the J end lost 0 bases, and 10 bases lay between the germline ends. Germline V gene lookup returns CDR1 ENHRY and CDR2 SYGVKD. The CDR3 spans 14 residues. CDR3 loop: CAINGQHSNQPQHF. Here the CDR3 DNA reads TGTGCCATCAATGGGCAGCATAGCAATCAGCCCCAGCATTTT.

This chain connects TRBV29-1 to TRBJ2-3; D might be TRBD2 (6 bases). The CDR3 contains 15 residues. The germline V and J ends were trimmed by 4 bases and 4 bases, with 18 bases remaining between them. Germline CDR1 SQVTM, CDR2 ANQGSEA. This chain's CDR3 is CSVVPPSDGADTQYF. The CDR3 nucleotides read TGCAGCGTTGTACCGCCTAGCGATGGCGCAGATACGCAGTATTTT.

The chain uses TRBV30 and TRBJ1-5, with D tentatively TRBD1 (5 bases). Germline values: CDR1 GTSNPN, CDR2 SVGIG (reference sequence). The CDR3 covers 15 residues. The V and J ends lost 1 base and 2 bases respectively, with 12 bases between them. CDR3 sequence reads: CAWSGIGGGNQPQHF. In DNA form, the CDR3 reads TGTGCCTGGAGTGGGATCGGGGGAGGCAATCAGCCCCAGCATTTT. Full variable domain (outside the CDR3, taken from reference TRBV30 and TRBJ1-5): SQTIHQWPATLVQPVGSPLSLECTVEGTSNPNLYWYRQAAGRGLQLLFYSVGIGQISSEVPQNLSASRPQDRQFILSSKKLLLSDSGFYLCAWSGIGGGNQPQHFGDGTRLSIL.

This clone was detected only once. The chain links TRBV7-2 to TRBJ2-3, with 15 positions matching TRBD2. V was clipped by 0 bases and J by 6 bases; unmatched bases: 4. The CDR3 loop spans 17 amino acids. Looked up from germline, CDR1 is SGHTA and CDR2 is FQGNSA. DNA for the CDR3: TGTGCCAGCAGCTTAGCGTCCGGACTAGCGGGGGGGGATACGCAGTATTTT. Protein product: CASSLASGLAGGDTQYF.

This chain uses TRBV2 with TRBJ1-4; no definite D call. Per germline, CDR1 SNHLY and CDR2 FYNNEI. V lost 6 bases, J lost 4 bases, and 21 bases lay in between. CDR3 length: 17 residues. This CDR3 is CASRRGKSGAINEKLFF. The CDR3 bases are TGTGCCAGCAGGCGGGGAAAGAGTGGTGCCATTAATGAAAAACTGTTTTTT.

The rearrangement links TRBV15 to TRBJ1-5, with a weak D call TRBD1 (6 bases). CDR3 length: 15 residues. Germline CDR1 LNHNV, CDR2 YYDKDF (reference sequence). V was pared by 3 bases and J by 5 bases, with 14 bases between. The CDR3 reads CATSRGGQNYQPQHF. The CDR3 nucleotides read TGTGCCACCAGCAGGGGCGGACAGAACTATCAGCCCCAGCATTTT.

V is TRBV19 and J is TRBJ2-3, with TRBD1 as a possible D gene (6 bases). CDR1 is LNHDA, CDR2 SQIVND, per germline (reference sequence). Deletions cut 5 bases from V and 6 bases from J, with 18 bases between. This CDR3 is 15 amino acids long. As DNA, the CDR3 is TGTGCCAGTAGTGGGGGCAGGGAGATTCGTGATACGCAGTATTTT. It yields the protein CASSGGREIRDTQYF.

The genes are TRBV5-1 and TRBJ2-3; TRBD2 aligns across 8 bases. Germline V gene sequence: CDR1 SGHRS, CDR2 YFSETQ. After removal of 1 base from V and 0 bases from J, the junction contained 4 bases not matched to a gene. CDR3 length: 16 amino acids. The CDR3 loop is CASSLFAGGSTDTQYF. CDR3 DNA: TGCGCCAGCAGCTTGTTCGCGGGGGGTAGCACAGATACGCAGTATTTT.

The chain links TRBV11-1 to TRBJ2-7; TRBD2 is a possible D gene (5 bases). The CDR3 totals 15 residues. V lost 1 base and J lost 3, with 13 bases in between. CDR1 SGHAT and CDR2 FQDESV come from the germline V gene (reference sequence). The DNA of the CDR3 is TGTGCCAGCAGCTTAGACCATGGGGAGATCTACGAGCAGTACTTC. Protein: CASSLDHGEIYEQYF.

The rearrangement links TRBV6-1 to TRBJ1-1; 8 bases line up with TRBD1. CDR1 is MNHNS and CDR2 is SASEGT in the germline V gene. The trim removed 3 bases at V and 7 bases at J, leaving 4 bases unmatched. This CDR3 region has 13 residues. The CDR3 nucleotides are TGTGCCAGCAGTGACCAGGGGGCGGGTGAAGCTTTCTTT. As protein: CASSDQGAGEAFF.

CDR3 DNA: TGTGCCAGCAGCCAAGCCGAGACAGCTTCTAACTATGGCTACACCTTC. It specifies CASSQAETASNYGYTF. The V gene is TRBV4-2, the J gene TRBJ1-2; maybe TRBD1 (5 bases). CDR3 size: 16 residues. V dropped 1 base and J dropped 0 bases, with 12 bases sitting between them. Per germline, CDR1 LGHNA and CDR2 YNFKEQ.

The genes are TRBV15 and TRBJ1-2, with TRBD1 matching over 8 bases. The CDR3 length is 15 residues. Germline values: CDR1 LNHNV, CDR2 YYDKDF (reference sequence). The V gene end was trimmed by 0 bases and the J gene end by 10 bases; junction bases not matched to a gene: 10. The CDR3 DNA reads as TGTGCCACCAGCAGAGATCGGAGGACAGGGCCTATCTACACCTTC. Translating it yields CATSRDRRTGPIYTF.

The genes are TRBV2 and TRBJ2-7, with TRBD1 identical over 8 bases. The CDR3 extends over 14 amino acids. Germline V lookup: CDR1 SNHLY, CDR2 FYNNEI. With 6 bases clipped from V and 6 bases from J, the junction kept 10 bases outside the gene matches. This CDR3 is CASSTGQGRGEQYF. CDR3 bases: TGTGCCAGCAGCACTGGACAGGGTAGAGGCGAGCAGTACTTC.

The chain has TRBV11-2 and TRBJ1-5, with a tentative D call TRBD1 (5 bases). There are 13 residues in the CDR3. V lost 5 bases, J lost 1 base, and 6 bases lay in between. The V gene's germline CDR1 is SGHAT and CDR2 FQNNGV. The CDR3 region is CASSTGSNQPQHF. The CDR3 DNA follows: TGTGCCAGCAGCACAGGAAGCAATCAGCCCCAGCATTTT. The whole variable domain, remainder taken from reference TRBV11-2 and TRBJ1-5, is EAGVAQSPRYKIIEKRQSVAFWCNPISGHATLYWYQQILGQGPKLLIQFQNNGVVDDSQLPKDRFSAERLKGVDSTLKIQPAKLEDSAVYLCASSTGSNQPQHFGDGTRLSIL.

The V call is TRBV20-1, the J call TRBJ2-2, with D possibly TRBD1 on 5 matching bases. Germline V gene lookup returns CDR1 DFQATT and CDR2 SNEGSKA (reference sequence). The CDR3 extends over 15 amino acids. V lost 4 bases to trimming and J lost 0 bases, with 12 bases between them. CDR3 loop: CSAIDSETNTGELFF. The CDR3 nucleotides read TGCAGTGCTATTGACAGCGAAACGAACACCGGGGAGCTGTTTTTT.

This clone was found a few times. The gene calls are TRBV28 and TRBJ1-5; 7 positions agree with TRBD1. The germline gives CDR1 MDHEN, CDR2 SYDVKM. The CDR3 loop spans 15 amino acids. Trimming removed 3 bases from V and 5 bases from J; junction bases left unmatched: 7. CDR3 bases: TGTGCCAGCAGTTTCCTACAGGGGACCTATCAGCCCCAGCATTTT. Translated, it gives CASSFLQGTYQPQHF.

The V gene is TRBV5-1, the J gene TRBJ2-3; D possibly corresponds to TRBD2 (6 bases). Trimming removed 6 bases from V and 0 bases from J, with 14 bases in between. This CDR3 has 15 residues. CDR1 and CDR2 from the germline V gene are SGHRS and YFSETQ. The CDR3 loop reads CASTRMAGSTDTQYF. In nucleotides, the CDR3 is TGCGCCAGCACGAGGATGGCGGGGAGCACAGATACGCAGTATTTT.

The CDR3 loop reads CASGSRDYEQYF. The CDR3 nucleotides read TGTGCCAGCGGTAGCCGGGACTACGAGCAGTACTTC. The chain employs TRBV5-5 and TRBJ2-7, with a possible D match to TRBD2 (5 bases). CDR3 length: 12 amino acids. Trimming removed 7 bases at V and 3 bases at J, with 11 bases between. Germline V gene lookup returns CDR1 SGHKS and CDR2 YYEKEE (reference sequence).

The chain employs TRBV7-9 and TRBJ1-2; no definite D call. Germline values: CDR1 SEHNR, CDR2 FQNEAQ (reference sequence). The CDR3 totals 14 residues. V lost 6 bases and J 4 bases, leaving 15 bases between the germline ends. This chain's CDR3 is CASSRDPLGYGYTF. The CDR3 coding sequence is TGTGCCAGCAGTAGAGATCCCCTTGGCTATGGCTACACCTTC.